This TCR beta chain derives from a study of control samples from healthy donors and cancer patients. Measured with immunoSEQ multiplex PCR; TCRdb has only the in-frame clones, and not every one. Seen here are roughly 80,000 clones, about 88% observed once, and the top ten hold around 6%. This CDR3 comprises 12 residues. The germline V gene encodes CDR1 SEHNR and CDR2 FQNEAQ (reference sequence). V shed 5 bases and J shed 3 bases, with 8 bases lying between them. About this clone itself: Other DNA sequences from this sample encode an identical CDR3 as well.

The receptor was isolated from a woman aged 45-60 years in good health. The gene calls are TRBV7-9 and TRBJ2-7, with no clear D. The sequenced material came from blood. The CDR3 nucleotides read TGTGCCAGCAGCCCGGCGAACTACGAGCAGTACTTC. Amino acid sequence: CASSPANYEQYF.